This TCR beta chain was sequenced in a study of response to subunit inactivated influenza vaccine. The study's findings and limits: Each seasonal influenza vaccination, the authors suggested, recruits few new T cells.

This clonotype was observed a handful of times. Its antigen is as yet unknown. MiXCR, run by TCRdb on the RT-PCR reads, gives a single entry per CDR3 protein. Here the sample spans about 620,000 distinct CDR3 sequences, 10% to 15% being singletons. CDR1 MNHEY and CDR2 SVGAGI come from the germline V gene. V lost 0 bases to trimming and J lost 0 bases, with 12 bases between them. The CDR3 extends over 16 amino acids. This specimen consisted of PBMCs from blood, obtained on the day of vaccination. The sequence derives from a man aged 50 or older who received an inactivated influenza vaccine. The genes are TRBV6-5 and TRBJ2-7, with D uncertain. This chain's CDR3 is CASSYSTAADSYEQYF. CDR3 nucleotides: TGTGCCAGCAGTTACTCGACTGCGGCTGACTCCTACGAGCAGTACTTC.